These T cell receptor beta chains were read from a single sample in a study of identical twins. TCRdb independently ran MiXCR on the 5' RACE reads; one entry per CDR3 protein. The data show about 570,000 distinct CDR3 sequences, with approximately 10% seen just once and 3% held by the top ten. This sample was also put to use in a study of yellow fever vaccine responses in identical twins.

Sequencing input: PBMCs. The source of these receptors is a woman aged 18-29 years in good health. CDR3s include the opening cysteine and the closing phenylalanine or tryptophan. The D gene is left open where the match is weak. Size values are once, few and many counts, or a class for expanded clones, and some rows have none.

J gene	clone size	D gene	V gene	CDR3 protein	CDR3 DNA
TRBJ2-7	NA	NA	TRBV30	CAWRGEAYEQYF	TGTGCCTGGAGGGGGGAGGCCTACGAGCAGTACTTC
TRBJ1-3	NA	TRBD1	TRBV10-3	CAIVDRDSGNTIYF	TGTGCCATCGTGGACAGGGACTCTGGAAACACCATATATTTT
TRBJ2-1	few	NA	TRBV5-1	CASSERYEQFF	TGCGCCAGCAGCGAGAGGTATGAGCAGTTCTTC
TRBJ2-5	few	NA	TRBV6-1	CASSVRTLETQYF	TGTGCCAGCAGTGTTCGGACTTTAGAGACCCAGTACTTC
TRBJ2-3	many	NA	TRBV29-1	CSGGRGLTDTQYF	TGCAGCGGTGGGCGGGGGCTCACAGATACGCAGTATTTT
TRBJ2-1	many	NA	TRBV30	CACEDPEGNEQFF	TGTGCCTGCGAGGACCCAGAGGGGAATGAGCAGTTCTTC
TRBJ2-5	few	TRBD1	TRBV13	CASSPGQAEGGTQYF	TGTGCCAGCAGCCCCGGACAGGCCGAAGGGGGGACCCAGTACTTC
TRBJ1-1	few	NA	TRBV7-6	CASSLAQGSEAFF	TGTGCCAGCAGCTTAGCGCAGGGATCTGAAGCTTTCTTT
TRBJ1-1	few	NA	TRBV3-1	CASSQDVGAYTEAFF	TGTGCCAGCAGCCAAGATGTTGGGGCTTACACTGAAGCTTTCTTT
TRBJ2-7	NA	NA	TRBV6-7	CASSYHQGSHEQYF	TGTGCCAGCAGTTACCACCAGGGTAGCCACGAGCAGTACTTC
TRBJ2-5	many	TRBD1	TRBV18	CASSLMGTGETQYF	TGTGCCAGCTCACTGATGGGGACAGGAGAGACCCAGTACTTC
TRBJ2-7	few	TRBD2	TRBV20-1	CSAPRTSGIGEQYF	TGCAGTGCCCCAAGGACTAGCGGGATAGGCGAGCAGTACTTC
TRBJ2-7	many	NA	TRBV6-2/TRBV6-3	CASRRGPSGSSYEQYF	TGTGCCAGCAGACGCGGGCCATCAGGATCATCCTACGAGCAGTACTTC
TRBJ2-5	few	NA	TRBV5-1	CASSLGSRPERTQYF	TGCGCCAGCAGCTTGGGCAGCCGGCCAGAAAGGACCCAGTACTTC
TRBJ2-5	many	NA	TRBV7-7	CASSLAGQGVGETQYF	TGTGCTAGCAGCTTAGCGGGACAGGGAGTTGGAGAGACCCAGTACTTC
TRBJ2-1	NA	NA	TRBV20-1	CSATFLARSPDEQFF	TGCAGTGCTACATTCCTAGCCCGCTCCCCCGATGAGCAGTTCTTC
TRBJ2-4	NA	TRBD1	TRBV18	CASSPNPGQGGNIQYF	TGTGCCAGCTCACCGAATCCGGGACAGGGTGGGAACATTCAGTACTTC
TRBJ2-3	few	NA	TRBV3-1	CASSQDLHRMGTDTQYF	TGTGCCAGCAGCCAAGATCTACACAGGATGGGCACAGATACGCAGTATTTT
TRBJ2-5	few	NA	TRBV6-2/TRBV6-3	CASSARGVGQETQYF	TGTGCCAGCAGTGCAAGGGGCGTAGGACAAGAGACCCAGTACTTC
TRBJ2-7	NA	NA	TRBV2	CASRTDGLVGYEQYF	TGTGCCAGCAGAACCGATGGGCTAGTCGGGTACGAGCAGTACTTC
TRBJ2-7	many	NA	TRBV11-2	CASSALGAYEQYF	TGTGCCAGCAGCGCCCTTGGGGCCTACGAGCAGTACTTC
TRBJ2-7	NA	NA	TRBV14	CASSQDRGGEQYF	TGTGCCAGCAGCCAAGACAGGGGCGGCGAGCAGTACTTC
TRBJ2-2	few	TRBD1	TRBV6-1	CASRRQGTGELFF	TGTGCCAGCAGGAGACAGGGTACCGGGGAGCTGTTTTTT
TRBJ2-4	NA	TRBD1	TRBV7-2	CASSLKGVGTGQNIQYF	TGTGCCAGCAGCTTAAAGGGCGTGGGGACAGGCCAAAACATTCAGTACTTC
TRBJ2-1	many	TRBD2	TRBV10-3	CATTSGGAEQFF	TGTGCCACCACCTCGGGGGGGGCCGAGCAGTTCTTC
TRBJ2-7	NA	TRBD1	TRBV6-5	CASSYSSRPGTGHGYEQYF	TGTGCCAGCAGTTACTCGAGCCGCCCCGGGACAGGACACGGCTACGAGCAGTACTTC
TRBJ1-1	NA	NA	TRBV2	CASTGQGMKERAFF	TGTGCCAGCACCGGGCAGGGGATGAAAGAGCGAGCTTTCTTT
TRBJ1-1	NA	TRBD1	TRBV12-5	CASGLPSPTGGTEAFF	TGTGCTAGTGGTTTGCCCTCTCCCACAGGGGGCACTGAAGCTTTCTTT
TRBJ2-1	many	NA	TRBV12-3/TRBV12-4	CASSARSGPSYNEQFF	TGTGCCAGCAGTGCCCGGAGCGGGCCATCCTACAATGAGCAGTTCTTC
TRBJ2-1	few	NA	TRBV27	CASSLDTDNEQFF	TGTGCCAGCAGCCTAGATACCGACAATGAGCAGTTCTTC
TRBJ2-7	many	TRBD2	TRBV20-1	CSARDTLLAGGYEQYF	TGCAGTGCTAGAGATACATTACTAGCGGGAGGTTACGAGCAGTACTTC
TRBJ1-1	NA	NA	TRBV6-5	CASSNRVATEAFF	TGTGCCAGCAGTAACAGGGTGGCCACTGAAGCTTTCTTT
TRBJ2-7	few	TRBD1	TRBV11-2	CASSFVTGVGGEQYF	TGTGCCAGCAGCTTCGTGACAGGGGTCGGGGGCGAGCAGTACTTC
TRBJ1-5	NA	NA	TRBV6-1	CASSEGVQPQHF	TGTGCCAGCTCCGAGGGAGTGCAGCCCCAGCATTTT
TRBJ2-7	NA	NA	TRBV10-3	CAISRTNYEQYF	TGTGCCATCAGTAGGACTAATTACGAGCAGTACTTC
TRBJ2-2	few	TRBD2	TRBV7-8	CASSLWASGIGGELFF	TGTGCCAGCAGCTTATGGGCTAGCGGGATCGGCGGGGAGCTGTTTTTT
TRBJ2-1	few	NA	TRBV2	CASSRLTIGEFF	TGTGCCAGCAGCCGCCTGACAATTGGGGAGTTCTTC
TRBJ2-1	NA	NA	TRBV7-9	CASSLLAEQFF	TGTGCCAGCAGCCTACTGGCTGAGCAGTTCTTC
TRBJ1-2	few	TRBD1	TRBV29-1	CSARGGQHYGYTF	TGCAGCGCCCGTGGGGGACAGCACTATGGCTACACCTTC
TRBJ1-2	NA	NA	TRBV7-8	CASSLQDRANYGYTF	TGTGCCAGCAGCCTACAGGACAGAGCTAACTATGGCTACACCTTC
TRBJ2-5	few	TRBD1	TRBV20-1	CSALNRGNRETQYF	TGCAGTGCCTTAAACAGGGGAAACCGAGAGACCCAGTACTTC
TRBJ2-5	NA	NA	TRBV28	CASSLRGGPQETQYF	TGTGCCAGCAGTCTCAGGGGGGGACCACAAGAGACCCAGTACTTC
TRBJ2-1	many	TRBD2	TRBV29-1	CSVVGGRGLAYNEQFF	TGCAGCGTTGTAGGGGGTCGGGGACTAGCTTACAATGAGCAGTTCTTC
TRBJ2-5	few	TRBD2	TRBV7-2	CASSPAGSGGWETQYF	TGTGCCAGCAGCCCCGCAGGTAGCGGGGGGTGGGAGACCCAGTACTTC
TRBJ2-7	few	NA	TRBV7-2	CASSLGAGFKDEQYF	TGTGCCAGCAGCTTAGGGGCCGGCTTTAAGGACGAGCAGTACTTC
TRBJ2-2	few	TRBD2	TRBV7-6	CASSPREVAGYTGELFF	TGTGCCAGCAGCCCCCGAGAGGTAGCGGGGTACACCGGGGAGCTGTTTTTT
TRBJ2-1	NA	TRBD2	TRBV29-1	CSVELTSGIGGAYNEQFF	TGCAGCGTTGAGCTAACTAGCGGGATCGGCGGGGCCTACAATGAGCAGTTCTTC
TRBJ2-3	many	NA	TRBV3-1	CASSQIQGGGTDTQYF	TGTGCCAGCAGCCAAATACAGGGCGGAGGCACAGATACGCAGTATTTT